The 3 T cell receptor beta chains in this list originate from one sample, sequenced in a study of beta chain features in type 1 diabetes. The study reverse transcribed the entire isolated RNA, so it sequenced expressed TCRB transcripts. Only in-frame clones appear in the TCRdb table, and some are missing; sequencing was by immunoSEQ multiplex PCR. The sample holds 310,000 or so clones, roughly 11% seen once. Sequenced material: naive CD4+ T cells from blood. Receptors originate from a woman between 25 and 40 years old in good health.

This clone showed up just a few times. V usage is TRBV11-2 and J usage is TRBJ2-5; weak D call: TRBD2 (6 bases). This CDR3 has 13 amino acids. Germline V gives CDR1 SGHAT, CDR2 FQNNGV. Trimming stripped 5 bases from V and 5 bases from J, with 12 bases between. Here the CDR3 reads CASSPTSRETQYF. DNA of the CDR3: TGTGCCAGCAGCCCGACTAGTCGGGAGACCCAGTACTTC.

The chain joins TRBV4-3 to TRBJ2-1; 8 nucleotides match TRBD2. Unmatched junction bases numbered 16, after V lost 0 bases and J lost 6 bases. The CDR3 length is 19 residues. Germline V gene lookup returns CDR1 LGHNA and CDR2 YSLEER. The CDR3 DNA sequence: TGCGCCAGCAGCCAAGACCCCAGGGGAGGAAGCGGGAGAACCAATGAGCAGTTCTTC. This codes for CASSQDPRGGSGRTNEQFF.

This clone has just a few counts. The V and J genes are TRBV18 and TRBJ1-1; D is undetermined. This CDR3 region has 13 residues. V was trimmed by 2 bases and J by 1 base, leaving 5 bases between them. Germline V gene lookup returns CDR1 KGHSH and CDR2 LQKENI. The CDR3 region has the DNA TGTGCCAGCTCACCAATCTCGAACACTGAAGCTTTCTTT. This encodes CASSPISNTEAFF.